Below, one T cell receptor beta chain is given with its context. These data belong to a study of blood T cell repertoires in COVID-19. Study-level background: Sample material is recorded as cDNA or gDNA derived from T cells, B-cell-depleted T cells, or PBMCs.

Clones were sequenced by immunoSEQ multiplex PCR, and TCRdb holds only the in-frame ones, with some missing. The sample consists of approximately 140,000 clones, approximately 84% of them appearing once. Those who participated ranged in age from 18 to 89 years and resided in about two dozen US areas. Participants reported their clinical history, and cohort assignment relied on those reports. The sequence derives from a man between 35 and 55 years old with acute COVID-19. Sequenced material: PBMCs or T cells enriched from blood (not recorded which).

The CDR3 protein is CASSDPGMRGTGGGDTQYF. The CDR3 DNA follows: TGCGCCAGCAGTGACCCGGGTATGCGAGGGACAGGCGGAGGAGATACGCAGTATTTT. V gene TRBV10-2 combines with J gene TRBJ2-3; 8 bases match TRBD1. V lost 3 bases, J lost 5 bases, and 19 bases stayed unmatched. Looked up from germline, CDR1 is WSHSY and CDR2 is SAAADI. The CDR3 spans 19 residues.